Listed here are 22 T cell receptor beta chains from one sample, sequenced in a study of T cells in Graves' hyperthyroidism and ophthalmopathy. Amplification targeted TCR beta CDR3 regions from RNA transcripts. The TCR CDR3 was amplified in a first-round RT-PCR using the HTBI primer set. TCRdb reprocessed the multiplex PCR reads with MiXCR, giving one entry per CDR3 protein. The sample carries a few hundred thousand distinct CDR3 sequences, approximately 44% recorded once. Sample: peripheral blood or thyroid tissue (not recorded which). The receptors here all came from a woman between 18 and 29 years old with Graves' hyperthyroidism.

For the CDR3, the DNA is TGTGCCAGCAGTGGTCAGGTGGACGCGATGGTCGGGGAGCTGTTTTTT. As protein: CASSGQVDAMVGELFF. The chain carries TRBV2 and TRBJ2-2; D remains unclear. The germline gives CDR1 SNHLY, CDR2 FYNNEI. This CDR3 has 16 residues. Deletions cut 4 bases from V and 7 bases from J, with 19 bases between.

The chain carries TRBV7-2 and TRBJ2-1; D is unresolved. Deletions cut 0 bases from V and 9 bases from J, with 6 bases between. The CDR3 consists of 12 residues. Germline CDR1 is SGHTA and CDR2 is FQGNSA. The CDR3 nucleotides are TGTGCCAGCAGCTTAGCGCTCGGTGAGCAGTTCTTC. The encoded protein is CASSLALGEQFF.

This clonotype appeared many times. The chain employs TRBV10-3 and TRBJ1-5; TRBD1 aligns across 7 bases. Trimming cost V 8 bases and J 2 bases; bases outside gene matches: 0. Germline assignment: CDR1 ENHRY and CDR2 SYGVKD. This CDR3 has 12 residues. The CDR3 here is CAIGQGNQPQHF. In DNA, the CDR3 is TGTGCCATCGGACAGGGCAATCAGCCCCAGCATTTT.

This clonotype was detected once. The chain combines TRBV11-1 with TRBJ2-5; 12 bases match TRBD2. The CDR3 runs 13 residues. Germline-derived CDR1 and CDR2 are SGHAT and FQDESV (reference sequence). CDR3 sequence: CARLAGVQETQYF. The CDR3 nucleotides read TGTGCTAGACTAGCGGGAGTACAAGAGACCCAGTACTTC.

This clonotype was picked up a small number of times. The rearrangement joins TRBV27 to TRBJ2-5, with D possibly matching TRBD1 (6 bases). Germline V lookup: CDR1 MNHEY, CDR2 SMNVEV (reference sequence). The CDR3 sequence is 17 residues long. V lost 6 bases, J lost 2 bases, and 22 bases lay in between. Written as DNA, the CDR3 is TGTGCCAGCAGCAGGACAGTTTACCCCAGGCCACAAGAGACCCAGTACTTC. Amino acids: CASSRTVYPRPQETQYF.

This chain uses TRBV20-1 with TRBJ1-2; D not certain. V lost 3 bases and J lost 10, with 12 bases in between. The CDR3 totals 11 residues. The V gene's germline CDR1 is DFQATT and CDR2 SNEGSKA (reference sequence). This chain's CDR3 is CSASKTISYTF. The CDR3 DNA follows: TGCAGTGCTAGCAAGACGATATCCTACACCTTC.

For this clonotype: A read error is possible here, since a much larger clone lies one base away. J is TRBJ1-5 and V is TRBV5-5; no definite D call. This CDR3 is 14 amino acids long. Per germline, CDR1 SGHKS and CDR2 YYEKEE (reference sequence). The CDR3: CASSLVIGRQPQRF. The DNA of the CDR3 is TGTGCCAGCAGCTTGGTCATAGGACGTCAGCCCCAGCGTTTT.

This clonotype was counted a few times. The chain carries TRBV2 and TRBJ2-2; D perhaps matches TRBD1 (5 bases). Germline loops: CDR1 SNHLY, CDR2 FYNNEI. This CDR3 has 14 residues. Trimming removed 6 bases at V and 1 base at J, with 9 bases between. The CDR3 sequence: CASSDDRNTGELFF. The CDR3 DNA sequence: TGTGCCAGCAGCGACGACAGGAACACCGGGGAGCTGTTTTTT.

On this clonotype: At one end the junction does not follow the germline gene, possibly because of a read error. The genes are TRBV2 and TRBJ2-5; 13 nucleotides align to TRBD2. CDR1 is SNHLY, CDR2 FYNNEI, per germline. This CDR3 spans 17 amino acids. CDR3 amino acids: CASSETKIGLAGVKRFF. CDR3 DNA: TGTGCCAGCAGTGAAACTAAAATCGGACTAGCGGGAGTTAAACGGTTCTTC.

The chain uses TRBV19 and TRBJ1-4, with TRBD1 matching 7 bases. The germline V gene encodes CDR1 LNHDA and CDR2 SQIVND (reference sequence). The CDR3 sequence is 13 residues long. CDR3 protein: CARDSRGAEKLFF. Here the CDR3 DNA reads TGTGCTAGAGATAGCAGGGGGGCTGAAAAACTGTTTTTT.

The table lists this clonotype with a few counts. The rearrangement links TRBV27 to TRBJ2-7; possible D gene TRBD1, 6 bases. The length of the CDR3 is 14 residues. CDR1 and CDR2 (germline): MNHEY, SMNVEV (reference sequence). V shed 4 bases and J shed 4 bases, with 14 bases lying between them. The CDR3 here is CASSSGAMIYEQYF. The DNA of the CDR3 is TGTGCCAGCAGTTCAGGGGCGATGATATACGAGCAGTACTTC.

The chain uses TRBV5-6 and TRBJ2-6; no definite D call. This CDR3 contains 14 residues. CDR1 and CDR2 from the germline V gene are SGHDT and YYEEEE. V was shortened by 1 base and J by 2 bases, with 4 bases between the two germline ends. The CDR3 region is CASSLFTGANVLTF. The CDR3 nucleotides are TGTGCCAGCAGCTTGTTCACTGGGGCCAACGTCCTGACTTTC.

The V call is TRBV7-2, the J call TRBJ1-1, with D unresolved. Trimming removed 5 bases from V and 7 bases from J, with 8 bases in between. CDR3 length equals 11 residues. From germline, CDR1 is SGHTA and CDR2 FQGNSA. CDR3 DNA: TGTGCCAGCAGCCTCATCCTTGAAGCTTTCTTT. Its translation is CASSLILEAFF.

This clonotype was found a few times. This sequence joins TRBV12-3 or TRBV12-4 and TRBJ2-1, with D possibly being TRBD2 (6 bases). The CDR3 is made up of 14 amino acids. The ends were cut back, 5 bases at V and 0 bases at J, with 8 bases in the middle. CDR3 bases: TGTGCCAGCAGTGCGACTAGCTCCTACAATGAGCAGTTCTTC. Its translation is CASSATSSYNEQFF.

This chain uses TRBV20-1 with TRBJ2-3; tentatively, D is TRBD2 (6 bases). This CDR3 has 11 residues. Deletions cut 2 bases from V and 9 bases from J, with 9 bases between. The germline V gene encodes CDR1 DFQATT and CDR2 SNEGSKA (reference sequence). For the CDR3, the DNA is TGCAGTGCTAGAAGGAGGGTGACGCAGTATTTT. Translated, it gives CSARRRVTQYF.

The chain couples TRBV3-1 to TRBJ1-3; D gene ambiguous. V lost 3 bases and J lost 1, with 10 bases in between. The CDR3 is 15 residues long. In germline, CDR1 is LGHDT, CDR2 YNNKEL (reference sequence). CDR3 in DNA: TGTGCCAGCAGCCAGACTAGCGGATCTGGAAACACCATATATTTT. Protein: CASSQTSGSGNTIYF.

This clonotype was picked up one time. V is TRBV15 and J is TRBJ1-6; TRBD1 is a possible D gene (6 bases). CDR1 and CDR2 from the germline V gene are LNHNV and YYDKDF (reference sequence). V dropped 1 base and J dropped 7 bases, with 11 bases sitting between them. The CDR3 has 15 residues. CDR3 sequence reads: CATSRARTENSPLHF. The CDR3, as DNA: TGTGCCACCAGCAGAGCGCGGACAGAAAATTCACCCCTCCACTTT.

CDR3 sequence reads: CAISDGQAGSGNTIYF. In DNA, the CDR3 is TGTGCCATCAGTGACGGACAGGCGGGCTCTGGAAACACCATATATTTT. This chain connects TRBV10-3 to TRBJ1-3, with 7 bases lining up with TRBD1. CDR3 length: 16 amino acids. Looked up from germline, CDR1 is ENHRY and CDR2 is SYGVKD. Losses at the gene ends were 3 bases for V and 0 bases for J; bases not matched to a gene: 5.

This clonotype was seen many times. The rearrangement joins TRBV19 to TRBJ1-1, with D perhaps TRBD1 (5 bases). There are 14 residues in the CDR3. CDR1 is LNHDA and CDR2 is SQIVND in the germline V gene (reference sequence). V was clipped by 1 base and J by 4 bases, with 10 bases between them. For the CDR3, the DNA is TGTGCCAGTAGTATAGCCAGGGAAGGCACTGAAGCTTTCTTT. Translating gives CASSIAREGTEAFF.

The CDR3 is CSVRTGGATNEKLFF. CDR3 in DNA: TGCAGTGTTAGGACAGGGGGTGCAACTAATGAAAAACTGTTTTTT. The V gene is TRBV20-1, the J gene TRBJ1-4, with 10 bases matching TRBD1. The CDR3 runs to 15 residues. V lost 7 bases and J lost 0; bases outside the gene matches: 5. Germline CDR1 DFQATT, CDR2 SNEGSKA (reference sequence).

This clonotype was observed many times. The CDR3 sequence is CASSTLWGNEAFF. DNA for the CDR3: TGTGCCAGCAGCACACTGTGGGGGAACGAAGCTTTCTTT. The chain links TRBV7-2 to TRBJ1-1, with D possibly TRBD1 on 5 matching bases. The V and J ends lost 5 bases and 8 bases respectively, with 15 bases between them. There are 13 residues in the CDR3. Germline V CDR1 and CDR2: SGHTA, FQGNSA.

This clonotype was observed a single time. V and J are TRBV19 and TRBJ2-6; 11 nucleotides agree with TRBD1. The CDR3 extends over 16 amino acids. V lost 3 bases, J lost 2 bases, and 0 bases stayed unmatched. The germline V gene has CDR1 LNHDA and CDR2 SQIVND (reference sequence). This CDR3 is CASSMGQGAGANVLTF. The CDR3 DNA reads TGTGCCAGTAGTATGGGACAGGGGGCTGGGGCCAACGTCCTGACTTTC.